These 15 T cell receptor beta chains came from one sample sequenced in a study of graft-versus-host responses after intestinal transplantation. Data came from immunoSEQ multiplex PCR; TCRdb stores just in-frame clones and leaves some out. This sample yields about 43,000 clones, of which around 96% are seen a single time; 1.6% belongs to the top ten. This sample comprised PBMCs, obtained around 350 days after intestinal transplant. The receptors shown here come from a human patient who received an intestinal transplant, so some T cells may come from the graft donor.

The chain has TRBV6-1 and TRBJ2-3; D perhaps matches TRBD2 (6 bases). With 5 bases removed from V and 4 bases from J, the gap between germline ends came to 7 bases. The CDR3 contains 12 residues. From germline, CDR1 is MNHNS and CDR2 SASEGT. The CDR3 here is CASSSGADTQYF. The CDR3 DNA follows: TGTGCCAGCAGTTCGGGGGCAGATACGCAGTATTTT.

The rearrangement links TRBV5-4 to TRBJ2-7, with 11 positions matching TRBD2. The CDR3 spans 17 residues. V lost 4 bases to trimming and J lost 0 bases; unmatched junction nucleotides: 9. Germline V gene data show CDR1 as SGHNT and CDR2 as YYREEE (reference sequence). The CDR3 nucleotides read TGTGCCAGCAGCGGTCTAGCGGGAGGACTGGGCTCCTACGAGCAGTACTTC. Translated: CASSGLAGGLGSYEQYF.

The chain uses TRBV7-9 and TRBJ1-2; D remains unclear. Germline V gene data show CDR1 as SEHNR and CDR2 as FQNEAQ (reference sequence). V was pared by 3 bases and J by 3 bases, with 8 bases between. The CDR3 extends over 13 amino acids. CDR3 in amino acids: CASSFRGDYGYTF. The CDR3 nucleotides are TGTGCCAGCAGCTTCCGTGGGGACTATGGCTACACCTTC.

The V call is TRBV5-6, the J call TRBJ1-2; no reliable D call. V lost 5 bases to trimming and J lost 4 bases, with 9 bases between them. Germline V gene lookup returns CDR1 SGHDT and CDR2 YYEEEE. The CDR3 runs 12 residues. The CDR3 bases are TGTGCCAGCAGGATCAGTCCCTATGGCTACACCTTC. It encodes CASRISPYGYTF.

The chain combines TRBV6-1 with TRBJ2-7; the D gene is possibly TRBD2 (5 bases). CDR1 and CDR2 (germline): MNHNS, SASEGT. Deletions cut 8 bases from V and 0 bases from J, with 11 bases between. The CDR3 length is 13 residues. The CDR3 protein is CASGLSVSYEQYF. The CDR3 DNA is TGTGCCAGCGGACTTTCCGTCTCCTACGAGCAGTACTTC.

The chain is built from TRBV11-2 and TRBJ1-6; D might be TRBD1 (6 bases). The CDR3 runs to 16 residues. Germline V lookup: CDR1 SGHAT, CDR2 FQNNGV. V gave up 0 bases and J gave up 10 bases, with 16 bases separating them. The CDR3 spells CASSLDWGAVFSPLHF. As DNA, the CDR3 is TGTGCCAGCAGCTTAGATTGGGGGGCTGTTTTCTCACCCCTCCACTTT.

This chain uses TRBV5-1 with TRBJ1-1; D not resolved. The CDR3 is made up of 16 amino acids. V was clipped by 7 bases and J by 1 base, with 20 bases between them. Germline CDR1 and CDR2: SGHRS and YFSETQ. As DNA, the CDR3 is TGCGCCAGCCCTCCCGGGCTCCCCCCAGGGAACACTGAAGCTTTCTTT. It is translated as CASPPGLPPGNTEAFF.

The gene calls are TRBV6-4 and TRBJ2-2; D tentatively reads TRBD1 or TRBD2 (5 bases each). The CDR3 runs to 13 residues. CDR1 and CDR2 (germline): MRHNA, SNTAGT. The V end lost 5 bases, the J end lost 6 bases, and 10 bases lay between the germline ends. The CDR3 loop reads CASSLQEAGELFF. As DNA, the CDR3 is TGTGCCAGCAGTTTACAGGAGGCCGGGGAGCTGTTTTTT.

The chain links TRBV25-1 to TRBJ2-7; 7 bases match TRBD1. V was clipped by 2 bases and J by 3 bases; unmatched bases: 4. The CDR3 spans 14 residues. CDR1 is MGHDK and CDR2 is SYGVNS in the germline V gene. CDR3 in DNA: TGTGCCAGCAGTGAAACAGGGGCCCACTACGAGCAGTACTTC. Its protein is CASSETGAHYEQYF.

The chain links TRBV7-9 to TRBJ2-5; 10 nucleotides match TRBD2. The CDR3 contains 14 residues. With V trimmed by 7 bases and J by 2 bases, 4 bases remained unmatched. Germline V gene lookup returns CDR1 SEHNR and CDR2 FQNEAQ (reference sequence). For the CDR3, the DNA is TGTGCCAGCATGGTAGCGGGGGGTCAAGAGACCCAGTACTTC. The encoded protein is CASMVAGGQETQYF.

The chain has TRBV6-5 and TRBJ1-5; 8 bases line up with TRBD1. J gave up 7 bases and V 4 bases, and 6 bases lay outside the gene matches. CDR1 MNHEY and CDR2 SVGAGI come from the germline V gene. This CDR3 has 14 amino acids. The CDR3 region is CASSWDRRDQPQHF. For the CDR3, the DNA is TGTGCCAGCAGTTGGGACAGGAGAGACCAGCCCCAGCATTTT.

This clone was seen a single time. This sequence joins TRBV7-6 and TRBJ2-1; D gene unclear. V was pared by 5 bases and J by 3 bases, with 8 bases between. The germline CDR1 and CDR2 sequences are SGHVS and FNYEAQ. This CDR3 spans 13 amino acids. CDR3 sequence reads: CASSNLLYNEQFF. CDR3 nucleotides: TGTGCCAGCAGCAACCTACTCTACAATGAGCAGTTCTTC.

In the case of this clone: Other DNA sequences within the sample encode an identical CDR3. V gene TRBV18 combines with J gene TRBJ2-7; D uncertain. V dropped 1 base and J dropped 3 bases, with 4 bases sitting between them. The germline gives CDR1 KGHSH, CDR2 LQKENI. The CDR3 sequence is 12 residues long. CDR3 protein: CASSPRSYEQYF. The CDR3 nucleotides are TGTGCCAGCTCACCACGTAGCTACGAGCAGTACTTC.

V is TRBV10-2 and J is TRBJ1-3, with TRBD1 matching over 7 bases. The CDR3 is made up of 17 amino acids. CDR1 is WSHSY and CDR2 is SAAADI in the germline V gene. V gave up 0 bases and J gave up 2 bases; unmatched junction bases: 7. CDR3 nucleotides: TGCGCCAGCAGTGAGTCCGCCACAGGGGCGGCTGGAAACACCATATATTTT. Its translation is CASSESATGAAGNTIYF.

As regards this clone: The missing conserved phenylalanine or tryptophan at the end of this CDR3 makes a read error likely. The V gene is TRBV7-2, the J gene TRBJ2-7; TRBD2 aligns across 7 bases. From germline, CDR1 is SGHTA and CDR2 FQGNSA. The V segment lost 2 bases and the J segment 2 bases; nucleotides outside the gene matches: 3. CDR3 length equals 14 residues. The CDR3 protein is CASSLWGGTYEQYL. In DNA, the CDR3 is TGTGCCAGCAGCTTATGGGGGGGGACCTACGAGCAGTACCTC.